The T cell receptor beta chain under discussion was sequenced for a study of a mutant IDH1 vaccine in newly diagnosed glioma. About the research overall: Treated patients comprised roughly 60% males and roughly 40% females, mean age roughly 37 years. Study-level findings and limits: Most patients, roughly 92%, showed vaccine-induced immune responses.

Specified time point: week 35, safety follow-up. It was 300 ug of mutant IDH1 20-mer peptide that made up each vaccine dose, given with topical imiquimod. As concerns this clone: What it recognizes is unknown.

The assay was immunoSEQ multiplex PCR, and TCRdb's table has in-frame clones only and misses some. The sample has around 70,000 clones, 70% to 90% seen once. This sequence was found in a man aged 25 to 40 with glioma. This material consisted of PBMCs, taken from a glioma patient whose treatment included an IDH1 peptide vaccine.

The CDR3 bases are TGTGCCAGCAGCGACCCGAGGGGGGCAAGGCCTATCGGAGGCTACACCTTC. This sequence encodes CASSDPRGARPIGGYTF. V and J are TRBV7-6 and TRBJ1-2; D possibly corresponds to TRBD1 (6 bases). V lost 5 bases, J lost 8 bases, and 27 bases lay in between. There are 17 residues in the CDR3. Germline assignment: CDR1 SGHVS and CDR2 FNYEAQ.